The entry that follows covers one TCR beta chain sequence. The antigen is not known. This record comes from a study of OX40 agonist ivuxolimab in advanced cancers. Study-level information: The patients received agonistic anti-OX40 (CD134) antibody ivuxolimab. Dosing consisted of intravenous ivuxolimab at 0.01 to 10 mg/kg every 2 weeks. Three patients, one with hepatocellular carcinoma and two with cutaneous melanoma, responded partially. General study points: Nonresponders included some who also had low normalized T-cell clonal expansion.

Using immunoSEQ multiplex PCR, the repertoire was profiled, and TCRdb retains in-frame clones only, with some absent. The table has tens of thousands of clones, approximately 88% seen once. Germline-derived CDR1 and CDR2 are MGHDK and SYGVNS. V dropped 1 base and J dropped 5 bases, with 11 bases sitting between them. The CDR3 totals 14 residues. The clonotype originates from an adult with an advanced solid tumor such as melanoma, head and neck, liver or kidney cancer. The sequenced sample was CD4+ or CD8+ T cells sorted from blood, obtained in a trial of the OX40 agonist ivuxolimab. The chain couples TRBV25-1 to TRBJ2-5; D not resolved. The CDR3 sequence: CASSELRDLETQYF. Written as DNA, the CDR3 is TGTGCCAGCAGTGAATTAAGAGACCTGGAGACCCAGTACTTC.